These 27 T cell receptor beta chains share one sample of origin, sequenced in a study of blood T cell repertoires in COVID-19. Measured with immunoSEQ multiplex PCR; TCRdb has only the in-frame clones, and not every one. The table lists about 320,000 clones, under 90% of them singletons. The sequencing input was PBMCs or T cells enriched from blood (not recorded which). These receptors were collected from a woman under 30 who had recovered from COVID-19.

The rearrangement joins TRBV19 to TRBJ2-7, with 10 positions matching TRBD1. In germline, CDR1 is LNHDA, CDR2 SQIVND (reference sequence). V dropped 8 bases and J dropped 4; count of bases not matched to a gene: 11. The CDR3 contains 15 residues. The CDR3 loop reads CASQYAGTGEYEQYF. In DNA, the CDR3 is TGTGCCAGTCAATACGCCGGGACAGGGGAGTACGAGCAGTACTTC. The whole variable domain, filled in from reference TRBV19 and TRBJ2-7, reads DGGITQSPKYLFRKEGQNVTLSCEQNLNHDAMYWYRQDPGQGLRLIYYSQIVNDFQKGDIAEGYSVSREKKESFPLTVTSAQKNPTAFYLCASQYAGTGEYEQYFGPGTRLTVT.

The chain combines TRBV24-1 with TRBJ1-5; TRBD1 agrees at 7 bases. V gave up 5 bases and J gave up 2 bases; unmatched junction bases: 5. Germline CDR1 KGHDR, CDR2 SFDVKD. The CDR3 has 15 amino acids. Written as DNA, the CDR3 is TGTGCCACCAGTGCCTCCGGGACAGGCAATCAGCCCCAGCATTTT. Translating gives CATSASGTGNQPQHF.

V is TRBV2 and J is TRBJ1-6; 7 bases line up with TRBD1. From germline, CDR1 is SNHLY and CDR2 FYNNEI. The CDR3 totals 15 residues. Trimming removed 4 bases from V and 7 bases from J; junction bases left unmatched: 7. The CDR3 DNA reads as TGTGCCAGCAGTGGACAGGGCCCACGGAATTCACCCCTCCACTTT. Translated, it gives CASSGQGPRNSPLHF.

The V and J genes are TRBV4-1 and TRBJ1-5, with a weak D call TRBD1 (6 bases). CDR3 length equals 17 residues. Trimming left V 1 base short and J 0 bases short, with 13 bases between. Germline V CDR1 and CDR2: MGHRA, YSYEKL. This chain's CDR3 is CASSQVSGVISNQPQHF. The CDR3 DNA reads TGCGCCAGCAGCCAAGTTTCAGGGGTAATTAGCAATCAGCCCCAGCATTTT.

CDR3 residues: CASSLPVFKPVYLYEQYF. CDR3 bases: TGTGCCAGCAGCTTACCCGTGTTTAAGCCCGTCTACCTCTACGAGCAGTACTTC. The chain links TRBV7-2 to TRBJ2-7; D is uncertain. This CDR3 is built from 18 residues. Germline loops: CDR1 SGHTA, CDR2 FQGNSA. V shed 2 bases and J shed 3 bases, with 23 bases lying between them.

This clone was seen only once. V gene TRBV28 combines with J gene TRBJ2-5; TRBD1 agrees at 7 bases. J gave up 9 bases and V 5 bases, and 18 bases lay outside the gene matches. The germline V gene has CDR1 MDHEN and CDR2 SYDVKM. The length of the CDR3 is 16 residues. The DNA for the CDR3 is TGTGCCAGCAGTCCTTTACAGGGGATGGTTCCAATGGCCCAGTACTTC. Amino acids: CASSPLQGMVPMAQYF.

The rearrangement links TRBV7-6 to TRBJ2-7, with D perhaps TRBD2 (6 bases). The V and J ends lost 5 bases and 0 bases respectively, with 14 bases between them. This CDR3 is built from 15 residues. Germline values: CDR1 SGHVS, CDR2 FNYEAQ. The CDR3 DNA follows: TGTGCCAGCAGCCAAGAGGCGGGAAGCTCCTACGAGCAGTACTTC. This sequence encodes CASSQEAGSSYEQYF.

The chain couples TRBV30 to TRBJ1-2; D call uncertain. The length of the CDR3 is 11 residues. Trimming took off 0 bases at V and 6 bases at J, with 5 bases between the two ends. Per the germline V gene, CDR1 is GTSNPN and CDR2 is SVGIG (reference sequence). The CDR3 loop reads CAWSVLHGYTF. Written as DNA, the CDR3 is TGTGCCTGGAGTGTACTTCATGGCTACACCTTC.

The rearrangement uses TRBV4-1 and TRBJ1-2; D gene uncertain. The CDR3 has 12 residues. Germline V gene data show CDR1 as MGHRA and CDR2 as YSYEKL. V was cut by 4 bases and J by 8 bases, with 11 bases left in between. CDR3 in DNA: TGCGCCAGCAGCCGAGACTTCGAGGGCTACACCTTC. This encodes CASSRDFEGYTF.

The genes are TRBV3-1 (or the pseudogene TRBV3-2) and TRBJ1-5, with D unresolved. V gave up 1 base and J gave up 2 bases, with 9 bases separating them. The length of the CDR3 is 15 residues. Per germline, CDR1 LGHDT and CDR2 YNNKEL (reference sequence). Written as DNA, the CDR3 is TGTGCCAGCAGCCAAGGCGGGCGTGGCAATCAGCCCCAGCATTTT. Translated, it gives CASSQGGRGNQPQHF.

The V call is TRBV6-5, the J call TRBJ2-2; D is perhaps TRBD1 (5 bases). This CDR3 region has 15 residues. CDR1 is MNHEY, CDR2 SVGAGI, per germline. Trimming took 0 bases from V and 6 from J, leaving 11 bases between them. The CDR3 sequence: CASSYSQGYPGELFF. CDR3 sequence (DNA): TGTGCCAGCAGTTACTCGCAGGGTTATCCCGGGGAGCTGTTTTTT.

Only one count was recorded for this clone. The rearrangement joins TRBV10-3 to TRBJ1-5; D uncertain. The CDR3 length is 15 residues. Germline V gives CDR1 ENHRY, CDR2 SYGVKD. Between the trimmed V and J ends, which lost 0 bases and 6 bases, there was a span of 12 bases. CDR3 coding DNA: TGTGCCATCAGTGAGTCCCCTCCAGAGGCTCAGCCCCAGCATTTT. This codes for CAISESPPEAQPQHF.

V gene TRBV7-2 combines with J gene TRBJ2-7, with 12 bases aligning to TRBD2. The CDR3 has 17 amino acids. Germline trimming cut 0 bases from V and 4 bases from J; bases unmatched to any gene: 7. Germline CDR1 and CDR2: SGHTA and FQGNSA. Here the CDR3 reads CASSLAGPSGGEYEQYF. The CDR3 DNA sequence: TGTGCCAGCAGCTTAGCGGGACCTAGCGGGGGGGAGTACGAGCAGTACTTC.

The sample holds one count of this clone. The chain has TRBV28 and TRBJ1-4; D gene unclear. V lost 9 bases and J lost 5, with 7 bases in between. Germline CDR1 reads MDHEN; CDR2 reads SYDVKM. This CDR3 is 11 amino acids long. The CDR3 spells CASHSNEKLFF. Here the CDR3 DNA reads TGTGCCAGTCACTCGAATGAAAAACTGTTTTTT.

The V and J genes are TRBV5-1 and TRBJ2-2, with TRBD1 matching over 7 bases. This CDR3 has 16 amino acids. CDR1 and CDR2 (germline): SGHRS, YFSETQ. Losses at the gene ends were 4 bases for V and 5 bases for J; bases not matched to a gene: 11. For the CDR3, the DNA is TGCGCCAGCAGCCCAATAGGGGGCTTGGATACCGGGGAGCTGTTTTTT. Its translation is CASSPIGGLDTGELFF. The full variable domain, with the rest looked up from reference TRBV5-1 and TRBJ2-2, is KAGVTQTPRYLIKTRGQQVTLSCSPISGHRSVSWYQQTPGQGLQFLFEYFSETQRNKGNFPGRFSGRQFSNSRSEMNVSTLELGDSALYLCASSPIGGLDTGELFFGEGSRLTVL.

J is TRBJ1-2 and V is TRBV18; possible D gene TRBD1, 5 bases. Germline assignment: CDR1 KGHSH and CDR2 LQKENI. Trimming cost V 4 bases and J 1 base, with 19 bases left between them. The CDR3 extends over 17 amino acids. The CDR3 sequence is CASSRDRTPQFNYGYTF. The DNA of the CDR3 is TGTGCCAGCTCACGCGACAGAACTCCACAATTTAACTATGGCTACACCTTC.

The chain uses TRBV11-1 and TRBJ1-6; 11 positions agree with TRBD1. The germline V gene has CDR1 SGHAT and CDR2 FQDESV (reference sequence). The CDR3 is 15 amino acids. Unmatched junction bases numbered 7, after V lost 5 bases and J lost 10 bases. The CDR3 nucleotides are TGTGCCAGCAGCCCGGGACAGGGGGTTACCTCACCCCTCCACTTT. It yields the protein CASSPGQGVTSPLHF.

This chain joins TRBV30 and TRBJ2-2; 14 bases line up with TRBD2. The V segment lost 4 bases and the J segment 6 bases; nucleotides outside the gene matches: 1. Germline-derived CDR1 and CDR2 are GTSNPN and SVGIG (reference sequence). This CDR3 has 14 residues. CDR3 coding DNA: TGTGCCTGGACGGGACTAGCGGGAGCCGGGGAGCTGTTTTTT. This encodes CAWTGLAGAGELFF.

DNA for the CDR3: TGCGCCAGCAGCCAAGTGACGGCGGTCTCTGGAAACACCATATATTTT. This codes for CASSQVTAVSGNTIYF. The chain has TRBV4-1 and TRBJ1-3; D is unresolved. Trimming pared 1 base from V and 0 bases from J, leaving 10 bases between. Germline CDR1 reads MGHRA; CDR2 reads YSYEKL. The CDR3 runs 16 residues.

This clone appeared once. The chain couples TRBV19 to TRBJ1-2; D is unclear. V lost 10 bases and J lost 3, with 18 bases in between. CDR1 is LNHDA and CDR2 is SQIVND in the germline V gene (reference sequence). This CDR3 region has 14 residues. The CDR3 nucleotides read TGTGCCACGACATACAGTTCGGGATACTATGGCTACACCTTC. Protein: CATTYSSGYYGYTF.

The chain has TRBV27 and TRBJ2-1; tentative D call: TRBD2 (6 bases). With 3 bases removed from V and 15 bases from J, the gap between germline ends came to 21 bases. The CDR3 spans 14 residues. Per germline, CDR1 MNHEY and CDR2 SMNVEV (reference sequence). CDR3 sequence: CASSFMEGGVLRFF. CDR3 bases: TGTGCCAGCAGTTTTATGGAGGGAGGTGTATTAAGGTTCTTC.

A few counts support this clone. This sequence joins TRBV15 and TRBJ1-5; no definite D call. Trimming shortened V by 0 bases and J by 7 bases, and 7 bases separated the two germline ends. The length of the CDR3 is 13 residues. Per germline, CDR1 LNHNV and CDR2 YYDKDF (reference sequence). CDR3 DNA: TGTGCCACCAGCAGAGATCCCTTCCAGCCCCAGCATTTT. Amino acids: CATSRDPFQPQHF.

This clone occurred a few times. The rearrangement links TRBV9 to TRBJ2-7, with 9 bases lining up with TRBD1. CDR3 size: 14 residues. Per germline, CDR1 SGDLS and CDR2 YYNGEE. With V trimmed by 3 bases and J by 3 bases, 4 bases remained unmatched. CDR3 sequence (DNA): TGTGCCAGCAGCGAGGGACAGGGATACTACGAGCAGTACTTC. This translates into CASSEGQGYYEQYF.

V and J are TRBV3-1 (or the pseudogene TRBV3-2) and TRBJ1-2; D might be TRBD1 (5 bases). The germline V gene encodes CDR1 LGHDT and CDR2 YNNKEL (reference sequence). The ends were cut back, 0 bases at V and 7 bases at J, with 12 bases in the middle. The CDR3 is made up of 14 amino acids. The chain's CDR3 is CASSQEGVPGGYTF. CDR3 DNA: TGTGCCAGCAGCCAAGAAGGGGTTCCCGGTGGCTACACCTTC.

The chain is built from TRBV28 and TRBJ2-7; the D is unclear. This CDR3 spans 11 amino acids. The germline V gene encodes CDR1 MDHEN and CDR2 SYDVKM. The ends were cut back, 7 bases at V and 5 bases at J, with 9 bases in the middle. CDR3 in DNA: TGTGCCAGCAATACAGAGAACGAGCAGTACTTC. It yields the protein CASNTENEQYF.

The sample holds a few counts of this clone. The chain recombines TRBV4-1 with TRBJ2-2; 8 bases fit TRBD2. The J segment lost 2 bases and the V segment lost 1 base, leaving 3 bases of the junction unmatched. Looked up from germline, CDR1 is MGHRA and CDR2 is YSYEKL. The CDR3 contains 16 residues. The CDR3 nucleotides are TGCGCCAGCAGCCAAGCCGGGAGGGGAAACACCGGGGAGCTGTTTTTT. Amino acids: CASSQAGRGNTGELFF.

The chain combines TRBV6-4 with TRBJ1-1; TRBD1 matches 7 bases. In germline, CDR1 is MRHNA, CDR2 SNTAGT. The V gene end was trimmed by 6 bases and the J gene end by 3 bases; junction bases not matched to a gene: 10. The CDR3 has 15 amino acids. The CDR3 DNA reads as TGTGCCAGCAGCTCCGACAATACAGGGGACACTGAAGCTTTCTTT. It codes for CASSSDNTGDTEAFF.